This is a list of T cell receptor beta chains from one sample in a study of blood T cell repertoires in COVID-19. Clones were sequenced by immunoSEQ multiplex PCR, and TCRdb holds only the in-frame ones, with some missing. The sample consists of tens of thousands of clones, 80% to 90% of them appearing once. The sequencing sample was made of peripheral blood. These receptor sequences come from a woman in her sixties with acute or convalescent COVID-19. The conserved cysteine and the conserved F or W are not part of the CDR3 here.

cdr3_aa,j_call,v_call
ASSLAGTGVGNTIY,TRBJ1-3,TRBV5-1
AWSVDRNTEAF,TRBJ1-1,TRBV30
ASSLSQGMPEAF,TRBJ1-1,TRBV27
ASSPYAGTSGRPYEQY,TRBJ2-7,TRBV3-1/TRBV3-2
ASSPYRDPNEKLF,TRBJ1-4,TRBV19
ASSLVASLTNTDTQY,TRBJ2-3,TRBV7-8
AWSLTSGWETQY,TRBJ2-5,TRBV30
ASSSLRQLNQPQH,TRBJ1-5,TRBV2
AISESPGGESQY,TRBJ2-3,TRBV10-3
ASSQDNRVRQGNTIY,TRBJ1-3,TRBV4-1
ASSQEPGTDEKLF,TRBJ1-4,TRBV4-2
ASSQTSGRADTQY,TRBJ2-3,TRBV6-5
ASSLSGQGNTEAF,TRBJ1-1,TRBV11-3
ASSFSSGGFFDEQF,TRBJ2-1,TRBV5-6
ASSLGDTASSYNSPLH,TRBJ1-6,TRBV5-1
ASSPTGTYDEQY,TRBJ2-7,TRBV2
ASSAPTSGSYEQY,TRBJ2-7,TRBV7-2
ASSLTGTNTEAF,TRBJ1-1,TRBV5-1
ASGEGAGYGYT,TRBJ1-2,TRBV12-5
ASRPGLQGYGYT,TRBJ1-2,TRBV10-2
ASSPRTSGVGEQF,TRBJ2-1,TRBV9
ASSNSGGAIDTQY,TRBJ2-3,TRBV9